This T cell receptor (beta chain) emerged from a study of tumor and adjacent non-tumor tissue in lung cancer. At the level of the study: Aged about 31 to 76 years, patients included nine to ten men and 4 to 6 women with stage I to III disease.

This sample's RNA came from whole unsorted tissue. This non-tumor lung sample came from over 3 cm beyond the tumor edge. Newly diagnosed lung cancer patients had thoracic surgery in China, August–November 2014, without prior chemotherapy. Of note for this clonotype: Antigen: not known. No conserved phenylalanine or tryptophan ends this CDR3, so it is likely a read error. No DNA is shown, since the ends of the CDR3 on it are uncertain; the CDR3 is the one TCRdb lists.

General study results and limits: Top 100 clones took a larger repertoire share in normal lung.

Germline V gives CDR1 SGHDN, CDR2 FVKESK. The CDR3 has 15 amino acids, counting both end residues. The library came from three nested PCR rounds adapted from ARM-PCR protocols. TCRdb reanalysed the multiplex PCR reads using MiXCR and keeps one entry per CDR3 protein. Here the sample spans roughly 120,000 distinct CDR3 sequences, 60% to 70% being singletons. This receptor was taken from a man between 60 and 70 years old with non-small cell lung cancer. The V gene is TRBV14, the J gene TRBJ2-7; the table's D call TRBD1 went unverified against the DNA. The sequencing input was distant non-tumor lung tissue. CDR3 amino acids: CASSQVQGASYEHYS.